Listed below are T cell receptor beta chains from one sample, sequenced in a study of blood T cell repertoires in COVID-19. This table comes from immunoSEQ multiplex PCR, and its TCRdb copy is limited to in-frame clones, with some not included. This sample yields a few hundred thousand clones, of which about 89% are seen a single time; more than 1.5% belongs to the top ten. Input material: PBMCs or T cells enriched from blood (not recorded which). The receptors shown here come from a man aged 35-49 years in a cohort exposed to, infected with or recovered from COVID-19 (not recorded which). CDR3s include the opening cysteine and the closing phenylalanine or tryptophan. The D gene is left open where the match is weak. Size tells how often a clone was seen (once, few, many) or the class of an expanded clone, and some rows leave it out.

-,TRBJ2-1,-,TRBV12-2,TGTGCAAGTCACTCAGGGGGAAGGCCCAATGAGCAGTTCTTC,CASHSGGRPNEQFF
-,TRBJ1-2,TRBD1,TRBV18,TGTGCCAGCTCACCACCGGTGCAGGGGGCTGACTATGGCTACACCTTC,CASSPPVQGADYGYTF
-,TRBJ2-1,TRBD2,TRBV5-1,TGCGCCAGCAGCGGACCGGGACTAGTCAATGAGCAGTTCTTC,CASSGPGLVNEQFF
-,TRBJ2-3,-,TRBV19,TGTGCCAGTAGTCGAGATTTTTCAACAGATACGCAGTATTTT,CASSRDFSTDTQYF
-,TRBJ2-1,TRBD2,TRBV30,TGTGCCTGGAGTCGAGCGGGATTAGGTGAGCAGTTCTTC,CAWSRAGLGEQFF
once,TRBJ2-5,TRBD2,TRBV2,TGTGCCAGCAGTGGGTCTAGCGGGAGGGCCCCGGAGACCCAGTACTTC,CASSGSSGRAPETQYF
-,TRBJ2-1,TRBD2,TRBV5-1,TGCGCCAGCAGCCCAACTTTTAGCGGGAGCTCCTACAATGAGCAGTTCTTC,CASSPTFSGSSYNEQFF
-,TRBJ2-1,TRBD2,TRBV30,TGTGCCTGGATGGAACTAGCGGGAGCCACTGAGCAGTTCTTC,CAWMELAGATEQFF
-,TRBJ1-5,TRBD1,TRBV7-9,TGTGCCAGCAGCTACGGGACAGGGGCCTTTAGCAATCAGCCCCAGCATTTT,CASSYGTGAFSNQPQHF
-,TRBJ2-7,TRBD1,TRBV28,TGTGCCAGCAGAGGACAGGCCCCCTACGAGCAGTACTTC,CASRGQAPYEQYF
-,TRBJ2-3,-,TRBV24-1,TGTGCCACCAGTGCGTTTACAGATACGCAGTATTTT,CATSAFTDTQYF
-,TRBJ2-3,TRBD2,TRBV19,TGTGCCAGTAGTATAGGGACCGACGGGAGGGGGGATACGCAGTATTTT,CASSIGTDGRGDTQYF
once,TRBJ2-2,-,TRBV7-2,TGTGCCAGCAGCACATCAGGTTCGAACACCGGGGAGCTGTTTTTT,CASSTSGSNTGELFF
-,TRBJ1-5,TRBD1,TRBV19,TGTGCCAGTAGTATAGGGGACAGGGAGGATCAGCCCCAGCATTTT,CASSIGDREDQPQHF
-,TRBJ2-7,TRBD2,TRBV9,TGTGCCAGCAGCCGTAGAGCAGCGGGAGGCCACGAGCAGTACTTC,CASSRRAAGGHEQYF
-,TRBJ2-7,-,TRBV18,TGTGCCAGCTCACCAAGCGCGGCCTCCTACGAGCAGTACTTC,CASSPSAASYEQYF
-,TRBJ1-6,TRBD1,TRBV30,TGTGCCTGGAGTGGGACAGGGGTTTCACCCCTCCACTTT,CAWSGTGVSPLHF
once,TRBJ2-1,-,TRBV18,TGTGCCAGCTCACCTTGGCAGGGCTACAATGAGCAGTTCTTC,CASSPWQGYNEQFF
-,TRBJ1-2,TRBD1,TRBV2,TGTGCCAGCAGTGAAGCGAGGTCACAGGGGCTCTATGGCTACACCTTC,CASSEARSQGLYGYTF
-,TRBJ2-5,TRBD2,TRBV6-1,TGTGCCAGCAGTGAAGCTCTGACTAGCGTCCCCGGGGAGACCCAGTACTTC,CASSEALTSVPGETQYF
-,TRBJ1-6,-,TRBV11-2,TGTGCCAGCAGCTCGTACACGGAGTCACCCCTCCACTTT,CASSSYTESPLHF
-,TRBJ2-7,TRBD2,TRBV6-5,TGTGCCAGCAGTACCCGGACTAGCGGCTACGAGCAGTACTTC,CASSTRTSGYEQYF
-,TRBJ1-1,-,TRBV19,TGTGCCAGTAGTCTCCGTCCTAACACTGAAGCTTTCTTT,CASSLRPNTEAFF
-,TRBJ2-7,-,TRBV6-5,TGTGCCAGCAGTTATCTAGCTGGGGAGCAGTACTTC,CASSYLAGEQYF
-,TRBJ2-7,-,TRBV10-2,TGCGCCAGCAGTGAGGGGCAGGGCGGCGAGCAGTACTTC,CASSEGQGGEQYF
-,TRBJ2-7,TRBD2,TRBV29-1,TGCAGCGTTCAGATCCTTAGCGGGAGGGCCTCCGAGCAGTACTTC,CSVQILSGRASEQYF
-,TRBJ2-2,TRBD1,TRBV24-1,TGTGCCACCAGTGACCGGGGACAGGGGAACACCGGGGAGCTGTTTTTT,CATSDRGQGNTGELFF
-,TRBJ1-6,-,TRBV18,TGTGCCAGCTCAGCAACAGGTGATGGTTCACCCCTCCACTTT,CASSATGDGSPLHF
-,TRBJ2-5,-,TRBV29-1,TGCAGCGTTGAAGATGTACAGCGGGAGACCCAGTACTTC,CSVEDVQRETQYF
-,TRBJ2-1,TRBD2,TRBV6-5,TGTGCCAGCAGTTTACTACTAGCGGGAGGGTCAGAGCAGTTCTTC,CASSLLLAGGSEQFF
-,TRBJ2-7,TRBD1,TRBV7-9,TGTGCCAGCAGCTACGGGACAGGGGCGACCGAGCAGTACTTC,CASSYGTGATEQYF
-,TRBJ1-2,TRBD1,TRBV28,TGTGCCAGCAGTGCGACAGGGGCTTATGGCTACACCTTC,CASSATGAYGYTF
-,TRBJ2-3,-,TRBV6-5,TGTGCCAGCAGTTACTCGGACAGCCTGGATACGCAGTATTTT,CASSYSDSLDTQYF
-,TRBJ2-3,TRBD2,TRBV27,TGTGCCAGCAGTTTCTCCGCTAGCGGCAACACAGATACGCAGTATTTT,CASSFSASGNTDTQYF
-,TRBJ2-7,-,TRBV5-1,TGCGCCAGCAGCTTGGGACGGGAATCCTACGAGCAGTACTTC,CASSLGRESYEQYF
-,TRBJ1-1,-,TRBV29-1,TGCAGCGTCGACAGAGGTAGATACACTGAAGCTTTCTTT,CSVDRGRYTEAFF
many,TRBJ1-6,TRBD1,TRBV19,TGTGCCAGCGGGACAGGGGGTTATTCACCCCTCCACTTT,CASGTGGYSPLHF
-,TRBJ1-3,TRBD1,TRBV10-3,TGTGCCTTCTCTTCAGCCGGACAGGGATCATTTAGCTCTGGAAACACCATATATTTT,CAFSSAGQGSFSSGNTIYF
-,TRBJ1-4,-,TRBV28,TGTGCCAGCAGCTCGGGGGACCTAACTAATGAAAAACTGTTTTTT,CASSSGDLTNEKLFF
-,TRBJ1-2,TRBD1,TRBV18,TGTGCCAGCTCACCAACAGGGGGAGGATTTTTAAACTATGGCTACACCTTC,CASSPTGGGFLNYGYTF
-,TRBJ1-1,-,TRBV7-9,TGTGCCAGCAGAGCCTCGGGGGGCGCAAACACTGAAGCTTTCTTT,CASRASGGANTEAFF
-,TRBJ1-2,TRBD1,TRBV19,TGTGCCAGTAGCCTCAAGGGGCAGGGGGTACACTATGGCTACACCTTC,CASSLKGQGVHYGYTF
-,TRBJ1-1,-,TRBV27,TGTGCCAGCAGTCCCCTAGGGGGTTTGAACACTGAAGCTTTCTTT,CASSPLGGLNTEAFF
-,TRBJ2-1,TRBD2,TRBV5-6,TGTGCCAGCAGCTTCAGTCGCGGGAGATATGAGCAGTTCTTC,CASSFSRGRYEQFF
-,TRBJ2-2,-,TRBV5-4,TGTGCCAGCAGCGCCGAGGGGGAGCTGTTTTTT,CASSAEGELFF
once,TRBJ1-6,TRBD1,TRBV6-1,TGTGCCAGCAGTGAACAGGGGGTAATTAATAATTCACCCCTCCACTTT,CASSEQGVINNSPLHF
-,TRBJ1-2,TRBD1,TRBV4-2,TGTGCCAGCAGCGAACAGGGGGCCTATGGCTACACCTTC,CASSEQGAYGYTF
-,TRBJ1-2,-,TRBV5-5,TGTGCCAGCAGCTTATCACAGGTTAGAAGCTATGGCTACACCTTC,CASSLSQVRSYGYTF
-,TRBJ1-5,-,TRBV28,TGTGCCAGCAGTTCACCGCGGGGTATCCTAAGTCGGCCCCAGCATTTT,CASSSPRGILSRPQHF
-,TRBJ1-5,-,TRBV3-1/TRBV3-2,TGTGCCAGCAGCCAAGGGGCCAGCAATCAGCCCCAGCATTTT,CASSQGASNQPQHF